The clone carrying this T cell receptor (beta chain) is a singleton in its sample. Antigen: not known. These data are taken from a study of lymphopenia after photon versus proton radiotherapy. Study outcomes and limitations: A bigger post-nadir fall in TCR diversity correlated inversely with survival time in deceased patients. Survival link was tested only in deceased patients; proton benefit remains a possibility. Proton therapy kept repertoires fairly stable, unlike photons, which gained effector/memory cells.

Between the trimmed V and J ends, which lost 0 bases and 11 bases, there was a span of 10 bases. Per germline, CDR1 SGHVS and CDR2 FQNEAQ. This CDR3 has 13 residues. Here immunoSEQ multiplex PCR was the method, and the copy in TCRdb shows in-frame clones only, minus some. The data hold approximately 45,000 clones, with over 75% observed a single time. The input for sequencing was peripheral blood, taken from a patient treated with photon-based radiotherapy. The gene calls are TRBV7-8 and TRBJ2-2; D is possibly TRBD2 (5 bases). This receptor was obtained from a man aged 35 to 55 with gastric cancer. Written as DNA, the CDR3 is TGTGCCAGCAGCTTAGCGCTGAGGACTGAGCTGTTTTTT. It codes for CASSLALRTELFF.